Listed below are T cell receptor beta chains from one sample, sequenced in a study of regulatory T cells in long-lasting Graves disease. TCRdb recomputed calls from the multiplex PCR reads with MiXCR, one row per CDR3 protein. The sample lists 430,000 or so distinct CDR3 sequences; around 20% were seen once. Source: peripheral blood mononuclear cells (PBMCs), taken when the disease was refractory, from a patient treated with antithyroid drugs. The receptors here all came from a female donor with Graves disease. CDR3s include the opening cysteine and the closing phenylalanine or tryptophan. Fields, in order: V gene, J gene, CDR3 protein.

>TRBV7-9|TRBJ2-4
CASSSSSKGTALF
>TRBV18|TRBJ2-2
CASSDGSRNTGELFF
>TRBV28|TRBJ2-2
CASSTGGANTGELFF
>TRBV6-5|TRBJ1-5
CASSYSYYSNQPQHF
>TRBV6-1|TRBJ2-7
CASRLRGGGSSYEQYF
>TRBV28|TRBJ1-1
CASSLGGIREAFF
>TRBV6-1|TRBJ1-1
CASSAGSNTEAFF
>TRBV11-2|TRBJ2-2
CASSLQSKGWELFF
>TRBV10-1|TRBJ2-7
CASSDTGTTKYEQYF
>TRBV20-1|TRBJ1-1
CSARVGARAFF
>TRBV5-1|TRBJ2-5
CASSLSGTEYETQYF
>TRBV7-2|TRBJ1-2
CASSLAGTGNYYGYTF
>TRBV28|TRBJ2-7
CASCGVDEQYF
>TRBV12-3/TRBV12-4|TRBJ1-6
CASSFRGGSPLHF
>TRBV3-1|TRBJ1-1
CASRLQGNTEAFF
>TRBV28|TRBJ2-5
CASSFRVGSWGTQYF
>TRBV20-1|TRBJ1-1
CSASRAGWTNTEAFF
>TRBV28|TRBJ1-4
CASSGTTAELFF
>TRBV2|TRBJ2-7
CASRERGHEQYF
>TRBV7-3|TRBJ2-7
CASSLTGIGDYEQYF
>TRBV4-2|TRBJ1-3
CASSQDSWTAGNTIYF
>TRBV7-6|TRBJ1-4
CASSWASDRNEKLFF
>TRBV5-1|TRBJ2-3
CASSLAFAGSTDTQYF
>TRBV15|TRBJ2-5
CATSRDQAGWTQYF
>TRBV7-7|TRBJ2-1
CASSLPSGTHNEQFF
>TRBV5-1|TRBJ2-7
CASSGLGAIYEQYF
>TRBV7-9|TRBJ1-4
CASSSQETTNEKLFF
>TRBV28|TRBJ2-7
CASSPLRLAGGLCYEQYF
>TRBV30|TRBJ1-1
CAWSSHRGGIREAFF
>TRBV6-2/TRBV6-3|TRBJ2-5
CASSGTFQETQYF
>TRBV13|TRBJ2-7
CASSPRLAGDPYEQYF
>TRBV29-1|TRBJ2-7
CSVTLRDRVYEQYF
>TRBV3-1|TRBJ2-7
CASSQDGRDEQYF
>TRBV3-1|TRBJ2-2
CTSSQRGTGTANTGELFF
>TRBV2|TRBJ2-5
CANYPGTGGEETQYF
>TRBV2|TRBJ1-3
CASRDNGGSGNTIYF
>TRBV4-1|TRBJ2-2
CASSFWRGYTGELFF
>TRBV5-1|TRBJ2-7
CASSLAGGAGIYEQYF
>TRBV6-2/TRBV6-3|TRBJ2-7
CTSSSGFYEQYF
>TRBV20-1|TRBJ1-6
CSARDSDNSPLHF
>TRBV2|TRBJ2-5
CASRDSSSGQETQYF
>TRBV6-2/TRBV6-3|TRBJ1-6
CASSERVNNSPLHF
>TRBV9|TRBJ2-5
CASSVLAAPETQYF
>TRBV19|TRBJ2-4
CASSQSQGHGGGIQYF
>TRBV12-3/TRBV12-4|TRBJ2-2
CASSLRAGELFF
>TRBV7-9|TRBJ1-2
CASSLVDSPNYGYTF
>TRBV29-1|TRBJ1-5
CSVMSGGQPQHF
>TRBV7-9|TRBJ1-3
CASSFAAGTGGNTIYF
>TRBV5-1|TRBJ2-7
CASSLPGTSPYEQYF
>TRBV3-1|TRBJ1-1
CASSQAGQGVAFF
>TRBV19|TRBJ2-5
CASKRTGGETQYF
>TRBV5-6|TRBJ1-5
CASSQGVYQPQHF
>TRBV9|TRBJ2-5
CASAMIPARRRLVETQYF
>TRBV27|TRBJ2-7
CASSLKGQGGYEQYF
>TRBV27|TRBJ2-7
CASSLAPHSGGEQYF
>TRBV2|TRBJ1-2
CASTDSTIRLDYGYTF
>TRBV7-6|TRBJ2-7
CASSLQAGDSYEQYF
>TRBV30|TRBJ2-2
CAWDPMNTGELFF